The 25 T cell receptor beta chains given below trace back to one sample, sequenced in a study of shared clonotypes between healthy human individuals. Terminally differentiated effector memory CD45RA+ cells were left out of the naive CD8 fraction, which was CD45RO-negative and positively selected for CCR7. The table came from immunoSEQ multiplex PCR; TCRdb's copy has only in-frame clones and leaves some out. The table shows roughly 2.1 million clones, with 85% to 95% occurring only once. The sequenced sample was naive CD8+ T cells from PBMCs. These TCRs come from a man aged 18 to 30 in good health. Some clones in this sample may be carry-over from other donors' samples.

The CDR3 DNA follows: TGTGCCAGCAGCTACCCTAGGTCGGGCGGGACCTCCTCCTACGAGCAGTACTTC. It codes for CASSYPRSGGTSSYEQYF. The V call is TRBV28, the J call TRBJ2-7; a weak D match, TRBD2 (6 bases). Germline V gene data show CDR1 as MDHEN and CDR2 as SYDVKM. The V end was cut by 6 bases, the J end by 0 bases, with 24 bases between. This CDR3 is built from 18 residues.

CDR3 amino acids: CASSLYGRSSYEQYF. In DNA, the CDR3 is TGTGCCAGCAGTTTATATGGCAGGAGCTCCTACGAGCAGTACTTC. The rearrangement joins TRBV27 to TRBJ2-7, with D hard to call. Deletions cut 1 base from V and 0 bases from J, with 10 bases between. The V gene's germline CDR1 is MNHEY and CDR2 SMNVEV (reference sequence). The CDR3 covers 15 residues.

Turning to this clone: Other DNA sequences in this specimen translate into the identical CDR3. This chain connects TRBV27 to TRBJ2-2; no clear D. CDR1 MNHEY and CDR2 SMNVEV come from the germline V gene (reference sequence). The CDR3 sequence is 14 residues long. V was pared by 0 bases and J by 2 bases, with 4 bases between. CDR3 sequence reads: CASSLSANTGELFF. CDR3 in DNA: TGTGCCAGCAGTTTATCGGCCAACACCGGGGAGCTGTTTTTT.

The chain recombines TRBV2 with TRBJ2-7; D ambiguous. Deletions cut 4 bases from V and 4 bases from J, with 11 bases between. The germline V gene has CDR1 SNHLY and CDR2 FYNNEI. This CDR3 has 13 amino acids. The CDR3 protein is CASSAALLYEQYF. For the CDR3, the DNA is TGTGCCAGCAGTGCTGCCCTCCTATACGAGCAGTACTTC.

The V call is TRBV11-2, the J call TRBJ2-2, with unresolved D. Germline V gene sequence: CDR1 SGHAT, CDR2 FQNNGV. V lost 3 bases, J lost 2 bases, and 13 bases lay in between. The length of the CDR3 is 16 residues. The CDR3 region is CASSFNYYHNTGELFF. The CDR3 coding sequence is TGTGCCAGCAGCTTCAATTACTACCATAACACCGGGGAGCTGTTTTTT.

The gene calls are TRBV7-2 and TRBJ2-7, with 9 bases that match TRBD2. Trimming at V came to 4 bases and at J to 9 bases, leaving 19 bases not matched to a gene. Germline CDR1 SGHTA, CDR2 FQGNSA. CDR3 length equals 17 residues. Here the CDR3 DNA reads TGTGCCAGCAGCTCCCCCCGTAGCGGGAGCTCCTCCTCCGGGCAGTACTTC. Its translation: CASSSPRSGSSSSGQYF.

The rearrangement links TRBV29-1 to TRBJ2-1, with 7 bases fitting TRBD2. CDR3 size: 14 residues. Germline CDR1 and CDR2: SQVTM and ANQGSEA. V shed 4 bases and J 10 bases; nucleotides not matched to a gene: 13. CDR3 coding DNA: TGCAGCGTTGTTGGCGGGAGTATTGCTTGGGAGCAGTTCTTC. It specifies CSVVGGSIAWEQFF.

The CDR3 sequence is CASRDSRYEQYF. As DNA, the CDR3 is TGTGCCAGCAGGGACTCTAGATACGAGCAGTACTTC. The chain combines TRBV7-9 with TRBJ2-7; a weak D match, TRBD2 (5 bases). From germline, CDR1 is SEHNR and CDR2 FQNEAQ (reference sequence). The CDR3 consists of 12 residues. V lost 6 bases, J lost 4 bases, and 10 bases lay in between.

The chain carries TRBV15 and TRBJ2-7, with D maybe TRBD1 (6 bases). Germline V gene sequence: CDR1 LNHNV, CDR2 YYDKDF (reference sequence). The CDR3 covers 16 residues. V lost 0 bases and J lost 2, with 14 bases in between. The CDR3 nucleotides read TGTGCCACCAGCAGAGATCAGGGGTCCGGAGCCTACGAGCAGTACTTC. It specifies CATSRDQGSGAYEQYF.

The rearrangement uses TRBV4-1 and TRBJ2-5, with 7 bases aligning to TRBD1. The germline V gene encodes CDR1 MGHRA and CDR2 YSYEKL. The V gene end was trimmed by 4 bases and the J gene end by 5 bases; junction bases not matched to a gene: 10. This CDR3 has 15 amino acids. DNA of the CDR3: TGCGCCAGCAGCCCCGACAGGGTAGGCCTGGAGACCCAGTACTTC. Translated: CASSPDRVGLETQYF.

The chain couples TRBV4-1 to TRBJ2-1; D is unresolved. The CDR3 has 14 amino acids. Germline CDR1 MGHRA, CDR2 YSYEKL. The germline V and J ends were trimmed by 4 bases and 8 bases, with 15 bases remaining between them. CDR3 loop: CASSPRLMADEQFF. CDR3 coding DNA: TGCGCCAGCAGCCCGAGACTGATGGCCGATGAGCAGTTCTTC.

The V call is TRBV5-4, the J call TRBJ2-7; no clear D. The ends were cut back, 2 bases at V and 7 bases at J, with 13 bases in the middle. This CDR3 spans 13 amino acids. CDR1 and CDR2 from the germline V gene are SGHNT and YYREEE (reference sequence). This CDR3 reads CASSFGLPREQYF. CDR3 sequence (DNA): TGTGCCAGCAGCTTTGGGCTACCACGTGAGCAGTACTTC.

The rearrangement uses TRBV5-1 and TRBJ2-5, with 8 bases that match TRBD1. Trimming took 1 base from V and 4 from J; bases not matched to a gene: 12. CDR3 length: 17 amino acids. The germline gives CDR1 SGHRS, CDR2 YFSETQ. CDR3 region: CASSLTGRTGMSETQYF. Here the CDR3 DNA reads TGCGCCAGCAGCTTGACCGGGCGGACAGGGATGTCAGAGACCCAGTACTTC.

The V gene is TRBV21-1, the J gene TRBJ2-7; TRBD2 was called by the table and not checked on the DNA. TRBV21-1 is a documented pseudogene. The CDR3 is made up of 17 amino acids. The CDR3 region has the DNA TGTGCCAGCAGCTTAGGGAGGTGGGGGGGCCTCCACTACGAGCAGTACTTC. It codes for CASSLGRWGGLHYEQYF.

This chain uses TRBV15 with TRBJ1-1; D not resolved. Trimming shortened V by 0 bases and J by 0 bases, and 2 bases separated the two germline ends. The CDR3 is made up of 13 amino acids. Germline CDR1 LNHNV, CDR2 YYDKDF (reference sequence). Here the CDR3 reads CATSRDLNTEAFF. The CDR3 DNA sequence: TGTGCCACCAGCAGAGATCTGAACACTGAAGCTTTCTTT.

This chain joins TRBV9 and TRBJ1-5; D perhaps matches TRBD1 (5 bases). Germline CDR1 is SGDLS and CDR2 is YYNGEE. V gave up 3 bases and J gave up 7 bases, with 14 bases separating them. The CDR3 spans 14 residues. The CDR3 region has the DNA TGTGCCAGCAGCGAGGGGAATTCACGACAGCCCCAGCATTTT. Its protein is CASSEGNSRQPQHF.

The chain links TRBV20-1 to TRBJ1-2; D is undetermined. Trimming removed 4 bases at V and 8 bases at J, with 8 bases between. Germline CDR1 and CDR2: DFQATT and SNEGSKA (reference sequence). The CDR3 is 10 amino acids. CDR3 residues: CSAILDGYTF. Written as DNA, the CDR3 is TGCAGTGCTATCCTTGACGGCTACACCTTC.

V is TRBV27 and J is TRBJ1-5, with D unclear. Between the trimmed V and J ends, which lost 5 bases and 3 bases, there was a span of 23 bases. This CDR3 contains 18 residues. Looked up from germline, CDR1 is MNHEY and CDR2 is SMNVEV (reference sequence). The CDR3 DNA follows: TGTGCCAGCAGTCCCAAAGGATACGGACGGGTGTCCAATCAGCCCCAGCATTTT. Its protein is CASSPKGYGRVSNQPQHF.

V is TRBV25-1 and J is TRBJ1-1, with TRBD1 identical over 7 bases. Germline V lookup: CDR1 MGHDK, CDR2 SYGVNS. The CDR3 runs 14 residues. The J segment lost 4 bases and the V segment lost 4 bases, leaving 6 bases of the junction unmatched. This CDR3 is CASSATGVITEAFF. The CDR3 region has the DNA TGTGCCAGCAGTGCAACAGGGGTTATCACTGAAGCTTTCTTT.

This clone was seen just once. V usage is TRBV27 and J usage is TRBJ2-7, with 10 positions matching TRBD2. The J segment lost 5 bases and the V segment lost 5 bases, leaving 21 bases of the junction unmatched. Germline loops: CDR1 MNHEY, CDR2 SMNVEV (reference sequence). The length of the CDR3 is 19 residues. The CDR3 nucleotides are TGTGCCAGCAGTCCCACCGGCCTAGCGGGGGTTGGAGGATCCGACGAGCAGTACTTC. Translated, it gives CASSPTGLAGVGGSDEQYF.

The J gene is TRBJ2-5, the V gene TRBV5-6; 7 bases are a match to TRBD1. Gene TRBJ2-7 matches the end of the DNA better, so the J call may be wrong. The germline V gene has CDR1 SGHDT and CDR2 YYEEEE. There are 15 residues in the CDR3. For the CDR3, the DNA is TGTGCCAGCAGCTGGGGACAGATCGTAGCCTACGAGCAGTACTTC. This translates into CASSWGQIVAYEQYF.

The chain couples TRBV25-1 to TRBJ2-1; no reliable D call. Trimming took 4 bases from V and 0 from J, leaving 1 base between them. CDR1 is MGHDK and CDR2 is SYGVNS in the germline V gene. The CDR3 has 12 residues. Here the CDR3 DNA reads TGTGCCAGCAGTGCCTCCTACAATGAGCAGTTCTTC. It codes for CASSASYNEQFF.

The V and J genes are TRBV6-4 and TRBJ2-1, with D perhaps given as TRBD1 or TRBD2 (5 bases each). The CDR3 covers 14 residues. From germline, CDR1 is MRHNA and CDR2 SNTAGT. V lost 2 bases and J lost 2, with 7 bases in between. CDR3 protein: CASSDGTTYNEQFF. Here the CDR3 DNA reads TGTGCCAGCAGTGACGGGACGACCTACAATGAGCAGTTCTTC.

The rearrangement uses TRBV27 and TRBJ2-2; 10 bases are a match to TRBD2. From germline, CDR1 is MNHEY and CDR2 SMNVEV (reference sequence). This CDR3 region has 13 residues. After removal of 7 bases from V and 11 bases from J, the junction contained 7 bases not matched to a gene. As DNA, the CDR3 is TGTGCCAGCAAGGAGGGACTAGCGTCTGAGCTGTTTTTT. Residues: CASKEGLASELFF.

The CDR3 DNA is TGTGCCAGCAGTAAGGCGGGGTTCAGCTTAATTAGCACAGATACGCAGTATTTT. It yields the protein CASSKAGFSLISTDTQYF. The chain links TRBV27 to TRBJ2-3; TRBD2 is a possible D gene (6 bases). The CDR3 length is 18 residues. Germline values: CDR1 MNHEY, CDR2 SMNVEV (reference sequence). V lost 5 bases to trimming and J lost 0 bases, with 21 bases between them.